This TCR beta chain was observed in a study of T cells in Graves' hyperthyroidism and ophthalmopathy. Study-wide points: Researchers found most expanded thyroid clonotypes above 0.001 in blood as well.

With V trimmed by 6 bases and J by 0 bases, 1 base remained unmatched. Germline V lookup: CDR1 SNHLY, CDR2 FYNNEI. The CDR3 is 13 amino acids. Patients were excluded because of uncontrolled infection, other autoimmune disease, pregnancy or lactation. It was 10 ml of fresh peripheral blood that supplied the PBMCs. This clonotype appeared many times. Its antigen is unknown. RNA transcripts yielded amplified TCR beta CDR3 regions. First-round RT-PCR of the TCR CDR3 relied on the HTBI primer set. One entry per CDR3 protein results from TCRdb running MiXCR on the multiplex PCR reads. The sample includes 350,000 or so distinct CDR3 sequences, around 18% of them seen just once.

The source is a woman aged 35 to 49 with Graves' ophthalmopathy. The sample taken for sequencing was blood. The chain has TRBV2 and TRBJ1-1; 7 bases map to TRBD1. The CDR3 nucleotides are TGTGCCAGCAGAGGACAGGTGAACACTGAAGCTTTCTTT. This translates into CASRGQVNTEAFF.